The rows below give T cell receptor beta chains drawn from one sample of a study of T-cell memory formation after mild COVID-19. TCRdb analysed the 5' RACE reads with MiXCR anew, one entry per CDR3 protein. The table lists 530,000 or so distinct CDR3 sequences, 17% of them singletons, with roughly 8.2% in the top ten. Sequencing input: PBMCs or a T cell subset sorted from them (not recorded which). These receptors were taken from an adult woman who had mild COVID-19 (a few samples of this study predate the infection). Cell type and time point are not known. CDR3s include the opening cysteine and the closing phenylalanine or tryptophan. The D gene is left open where the match is weak. Clone size, where shown, is once, few, many, or a class for clones that have expanded.

j_call v_call d_call clone_size cdr3_aa cdr3_nt
TRBJ1-1 TRBV11-2 TRBD1 - CASGTGALSGTEAFF TGTGCCAGCGGGACAGGGGCCTTGAGTGGCACTGAAGCTTTCTTT
TRBJ2-1 TRBV12-3/TRBV12-4 TRBD2 few CASSLSLAGLDEQFF TGTGCCAGCAGTTTAAGTCTAGCGGGATTGGATGAGCAGTTCTTC
TRBJ2-2 TRBV6-6 - - CASTWGLTGELFF TGTGCCAGCACCTGGGGCCTCACCGGGGAGCTGTTTTTT
TRBJ2-2 TRBV12-3/TRBV12-4 TRBD2 many CASSIRTSGGHGELFF TGTGCCAGCAGTATCCGGACTAGCGGGGGACACGGGGAGCTGTTTTTT
TRBJ1-1 TRBV12-3/TRBV12-4 - - CASSFKVTEAFF TGTGCCAGCAGTTTTAAGGTCACTGAAGCTTTCTTT
TRBJ2-7 TRBV5-6 - - CASSAGYEYYEQYF TGTGCCAGCAGCGCAGGGTACGAATACTACGAGCAGTACTTC
TRBJ2-7 TRBV18 TRBD1 - CASSPGGQGREQYF TGTGCCAGCTCACCAGGAGGACAGGGACGCGAGCAGTACTTC
TRBJ2-2 TRBV29-1 TRBD2 few CSTPGLAGEVTGELFF TGCAGCACTCCGGGACTAGCGGGAGAGGTCACCGGGGAGCTGTTTTTT
TRBJ2-1 TRBV6-2/TRBV6-3 TRBD2 - CASSFLVVRTSGTFYNEQFF TGTGCCAGCAGTTTCCTCGTCGTTAGGACTAGCGGGACTTTTTACAATGAGCAGTTCTTC
TRBJ2-7 TRBV28 TRBD1 few CASSLYRGVDNEQYF TGTGCCAGCAGTTTATACAGGGGGGTTGACAACGAGCAGTACTTC
TRBJ1-5 TRBV12-3/TRBV12-4 - - CASSFQASNQPQHF TGTGCCAGCAGTTTTCAGGCAAGCAATCAGCCCCAGCATTTT
TRBJ1-1 TRBV7-2 - - CASSRVSGGAFF TGTGCCAGCAGCCGGGTCTCCGGGGGGGCTTTCTTT